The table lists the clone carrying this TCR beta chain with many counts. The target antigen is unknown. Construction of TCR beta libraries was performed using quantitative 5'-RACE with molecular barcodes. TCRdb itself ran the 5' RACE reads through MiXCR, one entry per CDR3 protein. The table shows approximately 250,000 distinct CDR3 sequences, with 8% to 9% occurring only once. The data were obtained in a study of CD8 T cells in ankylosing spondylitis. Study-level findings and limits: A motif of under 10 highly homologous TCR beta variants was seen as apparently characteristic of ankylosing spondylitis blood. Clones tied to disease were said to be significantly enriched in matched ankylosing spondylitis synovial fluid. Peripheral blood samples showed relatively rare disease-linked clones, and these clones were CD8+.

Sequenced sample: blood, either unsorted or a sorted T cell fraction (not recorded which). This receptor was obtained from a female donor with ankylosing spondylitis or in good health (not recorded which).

The CDR3 coding sequence is TGTGCCAGCAGTTCCGAGGGATCAGGGTTTAATGGCTACACCTTC. Protein sequence: CASSSEGSGFNGYTF. The rearrangement joins TRBV6-5 to TRBJ1-2; perhaps TRBD1 as D (5 bases). Germline lookup yields CDR1 MNHEY and CDR2 SVGAGI. Between the trimmed V and J ends, which lost 4 bases and 6 bases, there was a span of 18 bases. CDR3 length: 15 amino acids.